The clone carrying this T cell receptor beta chain was observed once. Its antigen is unidentified. A CD45RA+ naive subset and a CD45RA-negative memory subset were split from CD4+ cells. The CDR3 has 14 amino acids. The ends lost 3 bases at V and 4 bases at J; junction bases unmatched: 4. Germline lookup yields CDR1 SGHDT and CDR2 YYEEEE. Profiled with immunoSEQ multiplex PCR; TCRdb holds only in-frame clones, not every one. The table has 850,000 to 1,100,000 clones, approximately 75% seen once; the top ten hold roughly 0.9%. This entry belongs to a study of shared clonotypes between healthy human individuals. Findings of the study overall: Generation probabilities of non-shared clonotypes were lower (relative to those shared by all four donors). Donors were few, which limited the genetic and exposure-history diversity represented. Generally, naive subsets (rather than memory subsets) showed larger estimated richness.

The sample comprised memory CD4+ T cells from PBMCs. The subset here: CD45RA-negative fraction. This receptor was obtained from a man younger than 35 in good health. Some clones in this sample may be carry-over from other donors' samples. The gene calls are TRBV5-6 and TRBJ2-5, with 9 bases matching TRBD2. Here the CDR3 reads CASSSRREGETQYF. Written as DNA, the CDR3 is TGTGCCAGCAGCTCTCGGCGGGAGGGAGAGACCCAGTACTTC.